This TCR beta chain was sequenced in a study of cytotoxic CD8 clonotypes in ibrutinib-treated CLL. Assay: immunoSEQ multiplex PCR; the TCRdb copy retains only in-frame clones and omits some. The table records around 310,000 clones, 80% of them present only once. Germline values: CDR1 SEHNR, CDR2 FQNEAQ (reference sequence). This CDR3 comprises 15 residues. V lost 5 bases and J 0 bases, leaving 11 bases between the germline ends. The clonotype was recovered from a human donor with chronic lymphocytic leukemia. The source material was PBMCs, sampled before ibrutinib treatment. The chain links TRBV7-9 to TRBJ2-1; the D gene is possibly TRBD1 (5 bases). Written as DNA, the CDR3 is TGTGCCAGCAGCAAGGGGCTGGGCTCCTACAATGAGCAGTTCTTC. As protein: CASSKGLGSYNEQFF.